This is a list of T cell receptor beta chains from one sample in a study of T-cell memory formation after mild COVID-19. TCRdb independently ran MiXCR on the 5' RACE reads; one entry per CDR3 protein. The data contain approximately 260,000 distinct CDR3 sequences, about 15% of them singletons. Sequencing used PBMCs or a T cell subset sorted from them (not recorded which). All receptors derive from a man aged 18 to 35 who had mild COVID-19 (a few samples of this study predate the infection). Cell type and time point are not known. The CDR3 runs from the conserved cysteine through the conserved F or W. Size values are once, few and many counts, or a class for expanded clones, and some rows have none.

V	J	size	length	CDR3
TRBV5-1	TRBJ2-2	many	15	CASSLGQGNLGELFF
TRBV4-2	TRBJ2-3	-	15	CASSPQGAGTDTQYF
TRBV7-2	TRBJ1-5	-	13	CASSFWVDQPQHF
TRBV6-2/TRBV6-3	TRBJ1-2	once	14	CASTSSRQAYGYTF
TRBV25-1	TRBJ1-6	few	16	CASSGGASSYNSPLHF
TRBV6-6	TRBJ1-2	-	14	CASSYSGSNYGYTF
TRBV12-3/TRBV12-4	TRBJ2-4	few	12	CASSLVSYTQYF
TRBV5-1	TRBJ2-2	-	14	CASSMTGNTGELFF
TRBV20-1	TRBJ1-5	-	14	CSARDVRGDQPQHF
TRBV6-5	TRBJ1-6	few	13	CASRWQGNSPLHF
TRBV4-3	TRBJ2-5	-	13	CASSVGMSETQYF
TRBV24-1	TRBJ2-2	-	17	CATSFAPRNENTGELFF
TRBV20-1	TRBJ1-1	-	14	CSARGGRWNTEAFF
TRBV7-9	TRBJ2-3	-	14	CASGRPPSTDTQYF
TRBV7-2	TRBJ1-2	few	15	CASSPAWTGGDGYTF
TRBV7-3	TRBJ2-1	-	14	CASSPPGQGASQFF
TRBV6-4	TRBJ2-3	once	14	CASSEMGLGDTQYF
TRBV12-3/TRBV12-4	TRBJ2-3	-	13	CASSSLDTDTQYF
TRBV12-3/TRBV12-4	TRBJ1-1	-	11	CASSLGNEAFF
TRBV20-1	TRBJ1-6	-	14	CSAREGALNSPLHF
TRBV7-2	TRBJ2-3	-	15	CASSLSPASTDTQYF
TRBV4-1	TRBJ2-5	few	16	CASSQGPETGGETQYF
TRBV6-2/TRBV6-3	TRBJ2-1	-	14	CASRLFGSYNEQFF
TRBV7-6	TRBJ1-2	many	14	CASSPGQGDYGYTF
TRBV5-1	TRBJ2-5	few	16	CASSQDSQGSQETQYF
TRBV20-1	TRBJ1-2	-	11	CSASREGGYTF
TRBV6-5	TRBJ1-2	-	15	CASRYRGTGDHGYTF
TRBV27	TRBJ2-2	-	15	CASSPKSGFPGELFF
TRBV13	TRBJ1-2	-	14	CASSTTGTDYGYTF
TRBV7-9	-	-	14	CASSFTELKETQYF
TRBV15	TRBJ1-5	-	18	CATSRALGRGVPYQPQHF
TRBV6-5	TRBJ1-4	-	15	CASSYGWGNREKLFF